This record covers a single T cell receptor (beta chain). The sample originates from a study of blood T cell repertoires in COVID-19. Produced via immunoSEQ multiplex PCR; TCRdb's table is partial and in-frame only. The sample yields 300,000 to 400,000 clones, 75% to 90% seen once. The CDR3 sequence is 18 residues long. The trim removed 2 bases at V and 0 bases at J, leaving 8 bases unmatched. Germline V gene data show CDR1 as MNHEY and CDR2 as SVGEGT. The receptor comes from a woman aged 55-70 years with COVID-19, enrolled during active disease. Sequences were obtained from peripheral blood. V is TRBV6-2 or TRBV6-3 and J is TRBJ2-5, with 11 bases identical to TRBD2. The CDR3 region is CASSYEPTSGGYQETQYF. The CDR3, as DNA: TGTGCCAGCAGTTACGAGCCAACTAGCGGGGGCTACCAAGAGACCCAGTACTTC.